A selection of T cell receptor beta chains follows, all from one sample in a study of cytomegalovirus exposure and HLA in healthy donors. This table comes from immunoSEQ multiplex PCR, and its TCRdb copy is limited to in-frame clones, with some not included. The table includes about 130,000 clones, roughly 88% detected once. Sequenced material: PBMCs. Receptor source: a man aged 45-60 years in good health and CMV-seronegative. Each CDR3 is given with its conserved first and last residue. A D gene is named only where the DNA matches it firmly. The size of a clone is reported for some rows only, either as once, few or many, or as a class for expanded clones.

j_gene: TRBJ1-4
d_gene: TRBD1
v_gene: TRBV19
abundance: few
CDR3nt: TGTGCCAGTACGAACAGGGGATTTACTAATGAAAAACTGTTTTTT
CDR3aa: CASTNRGFTNEKLFF

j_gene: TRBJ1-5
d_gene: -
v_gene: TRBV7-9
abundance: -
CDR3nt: TGTGCCAGCAGCTTCCCGGGACATAATCAGCCCCAGCATTTT
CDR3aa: CASSFPGHNQPQHF

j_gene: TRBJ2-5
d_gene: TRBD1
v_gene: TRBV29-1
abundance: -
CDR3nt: TGCAGCGTTGTTAGTGGGACAGGGTTGGAGACCCAGTACTTC
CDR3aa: CSVVSGTGLETQYF

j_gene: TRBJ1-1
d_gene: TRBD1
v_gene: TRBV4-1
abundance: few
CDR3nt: TGCGCCAGCAGCCTGACAGGGGGCACAACTGAAGCTTTCTTT
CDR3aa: CASSLTGGTTEAFF

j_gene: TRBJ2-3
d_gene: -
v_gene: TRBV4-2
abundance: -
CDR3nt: TGTGCCAGCAGCCAAGGTAGCAGGGGGACTCACACAGATACGCAGTATTTT
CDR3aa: CASSQGSRGTHTDTQYF

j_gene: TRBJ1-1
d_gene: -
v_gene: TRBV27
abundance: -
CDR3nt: TGTGCCAGCAGTAACGGGTACGCCATGAACACTGAGGCTTTCTTT
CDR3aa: CASSNGYAMNTEAFF

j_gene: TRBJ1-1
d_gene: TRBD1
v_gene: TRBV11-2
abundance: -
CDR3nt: TGTGCCAGCAAGGGGACAGCTGAAGCTTTCTTT
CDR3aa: CASKGTAEAFF

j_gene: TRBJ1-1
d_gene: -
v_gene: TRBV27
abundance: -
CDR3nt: TGTGCCAGCAGTTTGCGGGCGCGAACTGAAGCTTTCTTT
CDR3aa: CASSLRARTEAFF

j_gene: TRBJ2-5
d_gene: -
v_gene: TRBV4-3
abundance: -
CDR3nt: TGCGCCAGCAGCCAAGGGTTCCATCAGTACCAAGAGACCCAGTACTTC
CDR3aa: CASSQGFHQYQETQYF

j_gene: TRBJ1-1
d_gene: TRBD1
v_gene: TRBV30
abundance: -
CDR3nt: TGTGCCTGCCTGGGACAGGGGCCGCTCTTGAACACTGAAGCTTTCTTT
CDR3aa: CACLGQGPLLNTEAFF

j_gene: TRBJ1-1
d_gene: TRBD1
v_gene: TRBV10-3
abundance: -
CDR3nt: TGTGCCATCAGTGAGTCCGTGACAGGGTCGCGAGCTTTCTTT
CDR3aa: CAISESVTGSRAFF

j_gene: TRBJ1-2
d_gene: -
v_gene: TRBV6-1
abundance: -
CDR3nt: TGTGCCAGCAGGACTCGACCACTAGGGATCTATGGCTACACCTTC
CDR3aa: CASRTRPLGIYGYTF

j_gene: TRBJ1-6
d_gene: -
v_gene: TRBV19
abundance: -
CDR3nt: TGTGCCACCCGATGGGCAACAAATAATTCACCCCTCCACTTT
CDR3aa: CATRWATNNSPLHF

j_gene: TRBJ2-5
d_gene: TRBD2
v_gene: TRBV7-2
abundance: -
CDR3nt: TGTGCCAGCAGCTTAGCGGGAACGGGGGGGCAAGAGACCCAGTACTTC
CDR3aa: CASSLAGTGGQETQYF

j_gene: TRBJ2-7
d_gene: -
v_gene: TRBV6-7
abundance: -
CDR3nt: TGTGCCAGCAGGGGCGCAGGCCCGTCCTACGAGCAGTACTTC
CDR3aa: CASRGAGPSYEQYF

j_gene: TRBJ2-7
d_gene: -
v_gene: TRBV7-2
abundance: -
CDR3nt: TGTGCCAGCAGCTTCGAGAGAGGTTACTACGAGCAGTACTTC
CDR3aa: CASSFERGYYEQYF

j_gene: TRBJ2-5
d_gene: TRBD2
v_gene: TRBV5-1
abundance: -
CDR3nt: TGCGCCAGCAGCATCCGCATAGCGGGGGGGCTGGAGACCCAGTACTTC
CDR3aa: CASSIRIAGGLETQYF

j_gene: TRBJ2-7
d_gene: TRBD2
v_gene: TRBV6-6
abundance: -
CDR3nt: TGTGCCAGCAGCCCTTCGGGGGGGCGCGGCCGGATCGAGCAGTACTTC
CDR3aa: CASSPSGGRGRIEQYF

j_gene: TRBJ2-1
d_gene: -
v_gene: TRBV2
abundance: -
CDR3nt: TGTGCCAGCAGTAAACTAGTTCACAATGAGCAGTTCTTC
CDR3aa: CASSKLVHNEQFF

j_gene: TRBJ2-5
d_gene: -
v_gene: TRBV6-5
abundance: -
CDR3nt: TGTGCCAGCTGCCGATTGTCGGGGGGCAGGGAGACCCAGTACTTC
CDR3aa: CASCRLSGGRETQYF

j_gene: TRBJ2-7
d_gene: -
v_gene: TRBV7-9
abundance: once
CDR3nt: TGCGCCAGCAGCTTAATGGACACCTCCTACGAGCAGTACTTC
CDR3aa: CASSLMDTSYEQYF

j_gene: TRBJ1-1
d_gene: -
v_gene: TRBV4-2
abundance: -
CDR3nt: TGTGCCAGCAGCCAAGATAGCGGGGCCAACACTGAAGCTTTCTTT
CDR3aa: CASSQDSGANTEAFF

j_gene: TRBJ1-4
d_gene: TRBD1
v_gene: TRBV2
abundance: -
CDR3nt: TGTGCCAGCCATGGGACAGGCAATGAAAAACTGTTTTTT
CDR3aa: CASHGTGNEKLFF

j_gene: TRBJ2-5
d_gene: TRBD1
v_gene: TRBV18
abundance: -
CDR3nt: TGTGCCAGCTCACCACCGGGACAGCTCCAAGAGACCCAGTACTTC
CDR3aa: CASSPPGQLQETQYF

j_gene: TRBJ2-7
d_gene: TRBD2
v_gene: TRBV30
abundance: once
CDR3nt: TGTGCCTGGAGCTTTAGCGGGGGGAATGGGGCCTACGAGCAGTACTTC
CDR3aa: CAWSFSGGNGAYEQYF

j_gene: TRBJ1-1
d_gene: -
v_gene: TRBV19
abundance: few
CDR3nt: TGTGCCAGTAGTATAAGCCGTGAAGCTTTCTTT
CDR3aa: CASSISREAFF

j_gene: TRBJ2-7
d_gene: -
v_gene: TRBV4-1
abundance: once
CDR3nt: TGCGCCAGCAGCCAACCCGGCAGGGGACCCTCCTACGAGCAGTACTTC
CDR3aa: CASSQPGRGPSYEQYF

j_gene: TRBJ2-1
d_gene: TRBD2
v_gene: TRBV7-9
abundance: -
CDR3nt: TGTGCCAGCAGCCCAGAACTAGCGGAGTCCTACAATGAGCAGTTCTTC
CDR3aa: CASSPELAESYNEQFF

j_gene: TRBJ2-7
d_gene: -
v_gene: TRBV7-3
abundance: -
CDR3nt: TGTGCCAGCAGCTTAATGGGGCAAAATTTCTCCTCCTACGAGCAGTACTTC
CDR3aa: CASSLMGQNFSSYEQYF

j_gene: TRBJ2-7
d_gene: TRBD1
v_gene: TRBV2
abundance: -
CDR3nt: TGTGCCAGCAGTGTTTCCGCAGGGGGCTCCTACGAGCAGTACTTC
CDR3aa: CASSVSAGGSYEQYF

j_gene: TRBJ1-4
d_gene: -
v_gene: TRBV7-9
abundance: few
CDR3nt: TGTGCCAGCACCCCGGGAGGGATGAATGAAAAACTGTTTTTT
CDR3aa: CASTPGGMNEKLFF

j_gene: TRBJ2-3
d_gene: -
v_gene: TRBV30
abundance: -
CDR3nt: TGTGCCTGGAGTGCAACTTCGCATACAGATACGCAGTATTTT
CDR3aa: CAWSATSHTDTQYF

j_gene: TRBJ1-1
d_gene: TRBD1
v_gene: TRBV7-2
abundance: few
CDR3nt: TGTGCCAGCAGATACATGGGACAGGGCGTCGAAGCTTTCTTT
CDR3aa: CASRYMGQGVEAFF

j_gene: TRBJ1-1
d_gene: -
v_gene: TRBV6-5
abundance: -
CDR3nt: TGTGCCAGCAGTTACCCCGGGAGCACTGAAGCTTTCTTT
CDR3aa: CASSYPGSTEAFF

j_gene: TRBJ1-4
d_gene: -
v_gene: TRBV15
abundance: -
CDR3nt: TGTGCCACCAGCACTTCGGGGGATGCAACTAATGAAAAACTGTTTTTT
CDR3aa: CATSTSGDATNEKLFF

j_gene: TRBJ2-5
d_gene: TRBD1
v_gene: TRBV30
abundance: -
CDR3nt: TGTGCCTGGAGCGGGCTCCAGGACAGGGGGTTTCGAGAGACCCAGTACTTC
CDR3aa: CAWSGLQDRGFRETQYF

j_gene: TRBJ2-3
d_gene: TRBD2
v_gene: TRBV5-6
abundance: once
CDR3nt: TGTGCCAGCAGCATGGGGACTAGCGGGGGTAGCACAGATACGCAGTATTTT
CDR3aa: CASSMGTSGGSTDTQYF

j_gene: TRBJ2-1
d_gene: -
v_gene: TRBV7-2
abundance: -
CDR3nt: TGTGCCAGCAGCTTAGAAAGCGCTGGTTACAATGAGCAGTTCTTC
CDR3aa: CASSLESAGYNEQFF

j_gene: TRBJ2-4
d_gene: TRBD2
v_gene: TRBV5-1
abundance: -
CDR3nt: TGCGCCAGCAGCCCTTGGGGGGGAGGCATTCAGTACTTC
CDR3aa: CASSPWGGGIQYF

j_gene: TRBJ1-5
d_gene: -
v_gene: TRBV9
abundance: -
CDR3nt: TGTGCCAGCAGCCCGGGGGGGGGTGATCAGCCCCAGCATTTT
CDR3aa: CASSPGGGDQPQHF

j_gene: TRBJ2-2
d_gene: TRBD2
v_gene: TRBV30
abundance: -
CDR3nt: TGTGCCTGGAGTGAGACTAGCGGGGGGGTCGGGGAGCTGTTTTTT
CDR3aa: CAWSETSGGVGELFF

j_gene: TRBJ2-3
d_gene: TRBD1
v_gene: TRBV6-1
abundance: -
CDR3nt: TGTGCCAGCAACCAACAGGGGTCGGTCTCAGATACGCAGTATTTT
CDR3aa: CASNQQGSVSDTQYF

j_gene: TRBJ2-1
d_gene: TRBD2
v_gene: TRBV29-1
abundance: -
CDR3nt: TGCAGCGTTGACACTAGCGGGGGGGCGCGCAATGAGCAGTTCTTC
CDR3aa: CSVDTSGGARNEQFF

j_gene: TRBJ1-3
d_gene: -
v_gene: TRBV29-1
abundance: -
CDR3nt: TGCAGCGTTAGGAGGGACTCTGGAAACACCATATATTTT
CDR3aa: CSVRRDSGNTIYF

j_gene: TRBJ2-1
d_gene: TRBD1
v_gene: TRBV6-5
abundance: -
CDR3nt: TGTGCCAGCAGTCAAAGACAGGGGTGGCATGAGCAGTTCTTC
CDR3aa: CASSQRQGWHEQFF

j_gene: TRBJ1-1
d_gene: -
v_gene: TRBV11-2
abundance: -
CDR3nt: TGTGCCAGCAGCTTAAAATCAGGGCGCATGAACACTGAAGCTTTCTTT
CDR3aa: CASSLKSGRMNTEAFF

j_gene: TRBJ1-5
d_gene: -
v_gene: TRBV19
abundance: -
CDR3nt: TGTGCCAGTAGTATAGTTTTAGGCAATCAGCCCCAGCATTTT
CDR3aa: CASSIVLGNQPQHF

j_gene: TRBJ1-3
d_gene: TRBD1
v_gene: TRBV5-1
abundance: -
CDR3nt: TGCGCCAGCAGCTTGGTGGGACAGGGGAGAGACACCATATATTTT
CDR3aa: CASSLVGQGRDTIYF

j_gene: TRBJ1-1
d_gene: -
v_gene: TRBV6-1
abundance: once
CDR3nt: TGTGCCAGCAGTGAAAGGGAGAGCACTGAAGCTTTCTTT
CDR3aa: CASSERESTEAFF

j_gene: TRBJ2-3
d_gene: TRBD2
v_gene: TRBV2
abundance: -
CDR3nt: TGTGCCCTAAAGATGCAGCGGGGGGGCCTGGCAGATACGCAGTATTTT
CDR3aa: CALKMQRGGLADTQYF

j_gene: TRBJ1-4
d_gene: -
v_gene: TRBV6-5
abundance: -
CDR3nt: TGTGCCAGCATGTCTTTGCTGTATGAGGAAAAACTGTTTTTT
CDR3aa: CASMSLLYEEKLFF

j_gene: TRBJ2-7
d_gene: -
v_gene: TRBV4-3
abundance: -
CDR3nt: TGCGCCAGCAGCCAAGATAGCCAGAGCTACTACGAGCAGTACTTC
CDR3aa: CASSQDSQSYYEQYF

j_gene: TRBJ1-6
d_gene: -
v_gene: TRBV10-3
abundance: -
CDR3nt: TGTGCCATCAGTGAGTCCGCGTCACCCCTCCACTTT
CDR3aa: CAISESASPLHF

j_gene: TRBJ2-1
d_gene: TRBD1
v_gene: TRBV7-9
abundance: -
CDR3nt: TGTGCCAGCAGCTTACCCGGGACAGGCAGATACAATGAGCAGTTCTTC
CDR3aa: CASSLPGTGRYNEQFF

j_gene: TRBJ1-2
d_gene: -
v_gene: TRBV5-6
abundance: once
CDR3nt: TGTGCCAGCAGCAGAATGACAGGAACAGCTAACTATGGCTACACCTTC
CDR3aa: CASSRMTGTANYGYTF

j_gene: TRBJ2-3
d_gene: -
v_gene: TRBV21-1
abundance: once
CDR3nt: TGTGCCAGCACCTCCGGAGGGACAGATACGCAGTATTTT
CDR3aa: CASTSGGTDTQYF

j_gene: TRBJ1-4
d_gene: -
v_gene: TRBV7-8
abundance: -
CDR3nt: TGTGCCAGCAGCTCCAGCCGGGGACTTAATGAAAAACTGTTTTTT
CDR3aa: CASSSSRGLNEKLFF

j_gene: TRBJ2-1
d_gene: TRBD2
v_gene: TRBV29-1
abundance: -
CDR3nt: TGCAGCGTTGAAGGGGGACGGGGGGGGTACAATGAGCAGTTCTTC
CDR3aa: CSVEGGRGGYNEQFF

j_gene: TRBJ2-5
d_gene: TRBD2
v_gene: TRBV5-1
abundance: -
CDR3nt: TGCGCCAGCAGCTTGGTGCGGGGGCAAGAGACCCAGTACTTC
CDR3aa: CASSLVRGQETQYF